Each of the 24 T cell receptor beta chains below was sequenced from the same sample in a study of shared clonotypes between healthy human individuals. Assay: immunoSEQ multiplex PCR; the TCRdb copy retains only in-frame clones and omits some. Of about 2.4 million clones detected, around 94% appear once; the ten largest clones hold roughly 0.15%. Material for sequencing was naive CD4+ T cells sorted from blood. Subset: CD45RA+ positively selected. The receptors shown here come from a young man in good health.

V is TRBV6-1 and J is TRBJ2-2, with 16 bases aligning to TRBD2. The CDR3 sequence is 18 residues long. The V gene's germline CDR1 is MNHNS and CDR2 SASEGT. The J segment lost 5 bases and the V segment lost 4 bases, leaving 7 bases of the junction unmatched. This CDR3 is CASSVGTSGGARTGELFF. The CDR3 DNA reads as TGTGCCAGCAGTGTAGGGACTAGCGGGGGGGCACGGACCGGGGAGCTGTTTTTT.

The chain couples TRBV7-3 to TRBJ2-5; D possibly matches TRBD1 or TRBD2 (5 bases each). Germline lookup yields CDR1 SGHTA and CDR2 FQGTGA. This CDR3 is 15 amino acids long. The V end lost 1 base, the J end lost 4 bases, and 13 bases lay between the germline ends. The CDR3 DNA reads as TGTGCCAGCAGCTTAAATGCGGGCAGGGCAGAGACCCAGTACTTC. It is translated as CASSLNAGRAETQYF.

The genes are TRBV7-2 and TRBJ2-7; D possibly uses TRBD1 or TRBD2 (5 bases each). Trimming removed 7 bases from V and 2 bases from J, with 18 bases in between. Germline assignment: CDR1 SGHTA and CDR2 FQGNSA. This CDR3 contains 15 residues. CDR3 sequence (DNA): TGTGCCAGCACCTCCGAGGGGACCCTGCCCTACGAGCAGTACTTC. As protein: CASTSEGTLPYEQYF.

The sample holds a few counts of this clone. The chain uses TRBV5-1 and TRBJ1-1; D gene ambiguous. The CDR3 contains 14 residues. V shed 0 bases and J shed 1 base, with 7 bases lying between them. CDR1 is SGHRS, CDR2 YFSETQ, per germline. This chain's CDR3 is CASSLGAENTEAFF. CDR3 in DNA: TGCGCCAGCAGCTTGGGAGCAGAGAACACTGAAGCTTTCTTT. The full variable domain, rest sourced from reference TRBV5-1 and TRBJ1-1, is KAGVTQTPRYLIKTRGQQVTLSCSPISGHRSVSWYQQTPGQGLQFLFEYFSETQRNKGNFPGRFSGRQFSNSRSEMNVSTLELGDSALYLCASSLGAENTEAFFGQGTRLTVV.

With respect to this clone: The same CDR3 also results from other DNA sequences found in this sample. The rearrangement joins TRBV7-2 to TRBJ1-1, with D perhaps TRBD1 (6 bases). Germline CDR1 is SGHTA and CDR2 is FQGNSA. CDR3 length: 14 residues. V was clipped by 3 bases and J by 2 bases, with 10 bases between them. CDR3 sequence (DNA): TGTGCCAGCAGCTTTGCAGGGGTAAACACTGAAGCTTTCTTT. It is translated as CASSFAGVNTEAFF.

The chain combines TRBV7-9 with TRBJ2-1, with D unresolved. V lost 5 bases and J 12 bases, leaving 14 bases between the germline ends. The CDR3 contains 12 residues. CDR1 is SEHNR and CDR2 is FQNEAQ in the germline V gene (reference sequence). CDR3 residues: CASSRNWALQFF. The CDR3 nucleotides read TGTGCCAGCAGCCGGAATTGGGCTCTGCAGTTCTTC.

V usage is TRBV7-9 and J usage is TRBJ2-7; TRBD2 matches 8 bases. V was clipped by 0 bases and J by 0 bases; unmatched bases: 4. CDR1 is SEHNR, CDR2 FQNEAQ, per germline (reference sequence). This CDR3 contains 16 residues. Here the CDR3 reads CASSLAREAASYEQYF. The CDR3 DNA reads TGTGCCAGCAGCTTAGCGCGGGAGGCAGCCTCCTACGAGCAGTACTTC. The variable domain in full, with the rest retrieved from reference TRBV7-9 and TRBJ2-7, is DTGVSQNPRHKITKRGQNVTFRCDPISEHNRLYWYRQTLGQGPEFLTYFQNEAQLEKSRLLSDRFSAERPKGSFSTLEIQRTEQGDSAMYLCASSLAREAASYEQYFGPGTRLTVT.

A note on this clone: This specimen includes other DNA sequences encoding the same CDR3. This rearrangement joins TRBV11-2 to TRBJ2-3; TRBD1 aligns across 8 bases. J lost 5 bases, V lost 4 bases, and 8 bases had no gene match. The CDR3 runs to 15 residues. Germline values: CDR1 SGHAT, CDR2 FQNNGV. In DNA form, the CDR3 reads TGTGCCAGCAGCTCATGGACAGGGTCAGGAGATACGCAGTATTTT. Translating gives CASSSWTGSGDTQYF.

This clone was picked up a small number of times. The chain couples TRBV30 to TRBJ1-6; tentative D call: TRBD1 (5 bases). Looked up from germline, CDR1 is GTSNPN and CDR2 is SVGIG (reference sequence). This CDR3 is 12 amino acids long. The CDR3 sequence: CAGGLINSPLHF. The DNA for the CDR3 is TGTGCGGGGGGACTGATAAATTCACCCCTCCACTTT.

The J gene is TRBJ1-3, the V gene TRBV7-9; no clear D gene. This CDR3 has 15 residues. Trimming cost V 0 bases and J 4 bases, with 10 bases left between them. CDR1 SEHNR and CDR2 FQNEAQ come from the germline V gene (reference sequence). The CDR3 bases are TGTGCCAGCAGCTTAGCGCATCCGGCCGGAAACACCATATATTTT. Translating it yields CASSLAHPAGNTIYF. The whole variable domain, filled in from reference TRBV7-9 and TRBJ1-3, reads DTGVSQNPRHKITKRGQNVTFRCDPISEHNRLYWYRQTLGQGPEFLTYFQNEAQLEKSRLLSDRFSAERPKGSFSTLEIQRTEQGDSAMYLCASSLAHPAGNTIYFGEGSWLTVV.

The chain combines TRBV7-9 with TRBJ1-6, with D possibly being TRBD1 (5 bases). CDR3 length: 16 amino acids. Germline V gene sequence: CDR1 SEHNR, CDR2 FQNEAQ (reference sequence). V was pared by 5 bases and J by 10 bases, with 21 bases between. CDR3 nucleotide sequence: TGTGCCAGCAGCCCTGGGACGGCGAACCCCAGGTCACCCCTCCACTTT. It codes for CASSPGTANPRSPLHF.

The chain has TRBV30 and TRBJ2-1, with D possibly called TRBD1 or TRBD2 (5 bases each). Germline V CDR1 and CDR2: GTSNPN, SVGIG (reference sequence). The CDR3 length is 14 residues. V was clipped by 5 bases and J by 8 bases, with 19 bases between them. This chain's CDR3 is CAWGPTGTLDEQFF. The DNA of the CDR3 is TGTGCCTGGGGCCCCACCGGGACCCTAGATGAGCAGTTCTTC.

The rearrangement joins TRBV19 to TRBJ2-1; 11 bases agree with TRBD2. This CDR3 spans 13 amino acids. Germline CDR1 and CDR2: LNHDA and SQIVND (reference sequence). The V and J ends lost 10 bases and 7 bases, in that order; junction bases with no gene match: 6. Here the CDR3 reads CATTSGSRNEQFF. The CDR3 nucleotides read TGTGCCACTACTAGCGGGAGTCGTAATGAGCAGTTCTTC.

This sequence joins TRBV7-9 and TRBJ1-2; D gene unclear. The CDR3 totals 14 residues. CDR1 and CDR2 (germline): SEHNR, FQNEAQ (reference sequence). V shed 8 bases and J shed 5 bases, with 18 bases lying between them. CDR3 nucleotides: TGTGCCAGCTCAAGGCCGACTGCATTATATGGCTACACCTTC. The encoded protein is CASSRPTALYGYTF.

The rearrangement joins TRBV5-1 to TRBJ2-2; 8 bases are a match to TRBD2. This CDR3 region has 17 residues. The germline CDR1 and CDR2 sequences are SGHRS and YFSETQ. Trimming took 0 bases from V and 3 from J; bases not matched to a gene: 7. The CDR3: CASSLAKGLGYTGELFF. Here the CDR3 DNA reads TGCGCCAGCAGCTTGGCCAAGGGACTAGGTTACACCGGGGAGCTGTTTTTT.

The V gene is TRBV19, the J gene TRBJ1-1; TRBD1 matches 8 bases. The CDR3 contains 14 residues. Trimming at V came to 5 bases and at J to 2 bases, leaving 4 bases not matched to a gene. Germline V gene data show CDR1 as LNHDA and CDR2 as SQIVND (reference sequence). The CDR3 sequence: CASSGDRTNTEAFF. The CDR3 DNA reads TGTGCCAGTAGTGGGGACAGGACTAACACTGAAGCTTTCTTT.

The V and J genes are TRBV28 and TRBJ1-5, with D possibly TRBD1 on 5 matching bases. The germline CDR1 and CDR2 sequences are MDHEN and SYDVKM. V lost 6 bases to trimming and J lost 6 bases, with 9 bases between them. The CDR3 length is 12 residues. The CDR3 DNA reads TGTGCCAGCAGGGGGCTCACTCAGCCCCAGCATTTT. Its translation: CASRGLTQPQHF.

The J gene is TRBJ1-2, the V gene TRBV19, with D uncertain. Trimming cost V 7 bases and J 4 bases, with 10 bases left between them. Germline lookup yields CDR1 LNHDA and CDR2 SQIVND (reference sequence). The CDR3 is 12 amino acids. The DNA of the CDR3 is TGTGCCAGTAAGGTGGAGGTCTATGGCTACACCTTC. This sequence encodes CASKVEVYGYTF.

About this clone: Other DNA variants within this sample encode the same CDR3. J is TRBJ2-7 and V is TRBV18, with D perhaps given as TRBD1 or TRBD2 (5 bases each). This CDR3 has 13 residues. V gave up 3 bases and J gave up 2 bases, with 8 bases separating them. Per the germline V gene, CDR1 is KGHSH and CDR2 is LQKENI. CDR3 nucleotide sequence: TGTGCCAGCTCACCGGGGACCGCCTACGAGCAGTACTTC. It specifies CASSPGTAYEQYF.

The chain has TRBV30 and TRBJ2-7; the match to TRBD2 covers 10 bases. CDR1 GTSNPN and CDR2 SVGIG come from the germline V gene (reference sequence). The CDR3 length is 16 residues. The junction had 13 bases not matched to a gene; V was cut back by 2 bases and J by 6 bases. The CDR3 DNA reads as TGTGCCTGGAGTCAGGCTAGCGGGAGTCGTTCCCCCGAGCAGTACTTC. Residues: CAWSQASGSRSPEQYF.

The rearrangement links TRBV9 to TRBJ2-1; 7 nucleotides line up with TRBD2. Germline V gene lookup returns CDR1 SGDLS and CDR2 YYNGEE. The V and J ends lost 0 bases and 4 bases, in that order; junction bases with no gene match: 1. The CDR3 loop spans 14 amino acids. CDR3 nucleotides: TGTGCCAGCAGCGTAGTCGGGGGGTACAATGAGCAGTTCTTC. As protein: CASSVVGGYNEQFF.

This clone occurred once. This rearrangement joins TRBV6-5 to TRBJ2-5; TRBD2 aligns across 13 bases. Germline loops: CDR1 MNHEY, CDR2 SVGAGI. The CDR3 has 15 residues. V shed 5 bases, J shed 7 bases, and the junction held 7 bases outside the gene matches. CDR3: CASSPGTSGIGTQYF. CDR3 sequence (DNA): TGTGCCAGCAGTCCCGGGACTAGCGGGATCGGGACCCAGTACTTC.

The CDR3 loop is CAWSVGLNNNEQFF. CDR3 in DNA: TGTGCCTGGAGTGTAGGGCTAAACAACAATGAGCAGTTCTTC. This chain uses TRBV30 with TRBJ2-1; D call uncertain. V gave up 0 bases and J gave up 5 bases, with 11 bases separating them. Looked up from germline, CDR1 is GTSNPN and CDR2 is SVGIG (reference sequence). This CDR3 comprises 14 residues.

V usage is TRBV4-3 and J usage is TRBJ2-7; D gene uncertain. Looked up from germline, CDR1 is LGHNA and CDR2 is YSLEER. V dropped 5 bases and J dropped 9 bases, with 14 bases sitting between them. The CDR3 totals 12 residues. This chain's CDR3 is CASSYRALGQYF. The CDR3 DNA sequence: TGCGCCAGCAGCTACCGGGCCCTTGGGCAGTACTTC.